A selection of T cell receptor beta chains follows, all from one sample in a study of blood T cell repertoires in COVID-19. TCRdb keeps only in-frame clones here, not all; method: immunoSEQ multiplex PCR. This table has under 200,000 clones, about 90% appearing once. The sample taken for sequencing was peripheral blood. The receptors come from a woman aged 55-69 years with COVID-19, enrolled during active disease. The conserved cysteine and the conserved F or W are not part of the CDR3 here. The D gene is left open where the match is weak.

CDR3 length	J gene	V gene	D gene	CDR3 protein
10	TRBJ2-7	TRBV5-1	-	ASSPALPEQY
13	TRBJ2-2	TRBV19	TRBD2	ASSVLAGVPGELF
13	TRBJ1-6	TRBV19	-	ASSMESSYNSPLH
11	TRBJ1-5	TRBV29-1	-	SVEAGGNQPQH
14	TRBJ2-2	TRBV24-1	TRBD1	ATSDLQQGVPGELF
14	TRBJ1-2	TRBV4-2	TRBD1	ASSRNTGGPFGGYT
12	TRBJ1-2	TRBV4-1	TRBD1	ASSQGGQAYGYT
13	TRBJ2-2	TRBV19	-	ASSRSQGPGGELF
13	TRBJ2-7	TRBV10-2	TRBD2	ASSGGLAGAYEQY
14	TRBJ1-2	TRBV19	TRBD1	ASTTMGQGSRNGYT